This TCR beta chain was identified in a study of blood T cell repertoires in COVID-19. On the study more broadly: Samples came from the United States, Italy and Spain, spanning acute and convalescent COVID-19. Nucleic acid was either cDNA or gDNA, and it came from T cells, B-cell-depleted T cells, or PBMCs.

The CDR3 extends over 17 amino acids. Authors' analysis steps: Counts of nucleated cells, estimated from reference gene primer amplification, were obtained. Assay: immunoSEQ multiplex PCR; the TCRdb copy retains only in-frame clones and omits some. V and J calls and clone size are copied from that table; D and trimming were computed from the DNA. The table has 85,000 to 90,000 clones, 86% seen once; the top ten hold 25%. This rearrangement joins TRBV12-2 to TRBJ2-3; the D call of TRBD2 is as the table states it, not checked on the DNA. TRBV12-2 is recorded as a pseudogene. This sequence originates from a human donor in a cohort sampled during active COVID-19. Sequenced sample: peripheral blood. The CDR3: CASRLVRSSGRTYTQYF. The CDR3 region has the DNA TGTGCAAGTCGCTTAGTGCGGTCTAGCGGGAGGACGTATACGCAGTATTTT.